The TCR beta chain under discussion was sequenced for a study of beta chain features in type 1 diabetes. Every isolated RNA sample was fully reverse transcribed, so sequencing captured expressed TCRB transcripts. The protocol was immunoSEQ multiplex PCR, while the TCRdb copy is restricted to in-frame clones and leaves out a portion. The table lists a few hundred thousand clones, approximately 15% of them singletons. Overall study findings and caveats: A pattern of fewer insertions and more deletions at VDJ junctions was seen in type 1 diabetes patients. Type 1 diabetes patients showed a moderate but significant shortening of TCRB CDR3s in all four CD4+ subsets.

Germline CDR1 SGHAT, CDR2 FQNNGV. Trimming removed 2 bases from V and 7 bases from J, with 12 bases in between. This CDR3 is built from 14 residues. This clone has only a few counts. Its antigen is not known. The receptor's source is a man aged 25-45 years in good health. The V and J genes are TRBV11-2 and TRBJ2-1, with no clear D. Input material: central memory CD4+ T cells from blood. CDR3 sequence reads: CASSLPRSSNEQFF. The DNA of the CDR3 is TGTGCCAGCAGCTTACCCCGATCGTCGAATGAGCAGTTCTTC.